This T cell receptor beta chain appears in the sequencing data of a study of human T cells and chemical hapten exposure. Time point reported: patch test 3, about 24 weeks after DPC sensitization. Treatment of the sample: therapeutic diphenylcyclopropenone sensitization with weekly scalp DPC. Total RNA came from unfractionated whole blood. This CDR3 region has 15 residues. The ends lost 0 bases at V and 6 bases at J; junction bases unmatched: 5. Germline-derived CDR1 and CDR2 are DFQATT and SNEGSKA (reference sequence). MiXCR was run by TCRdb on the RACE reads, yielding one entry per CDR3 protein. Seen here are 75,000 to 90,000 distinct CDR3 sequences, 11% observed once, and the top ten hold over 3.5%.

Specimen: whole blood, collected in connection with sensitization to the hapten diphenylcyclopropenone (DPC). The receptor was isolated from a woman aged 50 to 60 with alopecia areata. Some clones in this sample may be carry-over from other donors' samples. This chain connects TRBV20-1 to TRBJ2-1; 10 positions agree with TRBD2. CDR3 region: CSAREGLATFNEQFF. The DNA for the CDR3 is TGCAGTGCTAGAGAGGGACTAGCGACCTTCAATGAGCAGTTCTTC.